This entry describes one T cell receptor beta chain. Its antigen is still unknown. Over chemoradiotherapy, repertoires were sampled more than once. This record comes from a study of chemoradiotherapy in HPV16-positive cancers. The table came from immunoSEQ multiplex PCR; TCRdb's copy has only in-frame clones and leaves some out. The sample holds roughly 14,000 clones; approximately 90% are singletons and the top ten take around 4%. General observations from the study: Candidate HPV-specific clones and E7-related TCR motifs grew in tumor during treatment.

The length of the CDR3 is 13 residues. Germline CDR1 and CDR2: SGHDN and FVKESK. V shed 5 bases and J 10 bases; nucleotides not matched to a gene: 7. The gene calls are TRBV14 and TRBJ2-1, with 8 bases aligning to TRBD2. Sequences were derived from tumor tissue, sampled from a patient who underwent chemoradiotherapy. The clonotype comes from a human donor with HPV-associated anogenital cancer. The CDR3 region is CASSTNSGTEQFF. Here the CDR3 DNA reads TGTGCCAGCAGCACTAATAGCGGGACCGAGCAGTTCTTC.